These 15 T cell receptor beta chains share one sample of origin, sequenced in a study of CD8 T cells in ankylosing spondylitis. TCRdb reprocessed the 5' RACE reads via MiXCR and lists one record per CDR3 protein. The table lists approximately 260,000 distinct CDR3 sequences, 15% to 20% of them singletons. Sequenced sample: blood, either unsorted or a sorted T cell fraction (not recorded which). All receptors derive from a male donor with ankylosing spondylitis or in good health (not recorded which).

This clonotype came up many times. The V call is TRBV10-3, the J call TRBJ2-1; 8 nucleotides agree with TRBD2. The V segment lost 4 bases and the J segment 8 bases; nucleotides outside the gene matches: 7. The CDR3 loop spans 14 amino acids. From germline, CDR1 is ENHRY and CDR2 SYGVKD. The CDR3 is CAISVAGPRDEQFF. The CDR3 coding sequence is TGTGCCATCAGTGTAGCGGGGCCGAGGGATGAGCAGTTCTTC.

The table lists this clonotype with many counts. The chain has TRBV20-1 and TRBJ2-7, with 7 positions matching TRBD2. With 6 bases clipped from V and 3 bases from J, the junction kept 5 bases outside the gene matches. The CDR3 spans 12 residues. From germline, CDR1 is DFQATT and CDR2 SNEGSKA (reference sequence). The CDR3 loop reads CSARDYIYEQYF. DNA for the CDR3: TGCAGTGCGCGGGACTATATCTACGAGCAGTACTTC.

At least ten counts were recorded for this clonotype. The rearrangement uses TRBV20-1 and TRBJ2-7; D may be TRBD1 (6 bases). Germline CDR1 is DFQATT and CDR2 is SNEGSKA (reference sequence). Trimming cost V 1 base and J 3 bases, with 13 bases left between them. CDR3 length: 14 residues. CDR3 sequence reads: CSARGQDSDYEQYF. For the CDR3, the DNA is TGCAGTGCTAGAGGCCAGGACAGTGACTACGAGCAGTACTTC.

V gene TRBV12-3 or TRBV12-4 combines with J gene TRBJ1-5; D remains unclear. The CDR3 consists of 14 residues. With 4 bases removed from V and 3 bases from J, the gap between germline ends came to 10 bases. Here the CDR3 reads CASSSRDFNQPQHF. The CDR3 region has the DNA TGTGCCAGCAGTTCAAGGGATTTCAATCAGCCCCAGCATTTT.

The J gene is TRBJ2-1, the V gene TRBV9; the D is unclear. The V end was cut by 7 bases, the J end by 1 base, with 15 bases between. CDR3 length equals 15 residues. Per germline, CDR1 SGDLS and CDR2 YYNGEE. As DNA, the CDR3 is TGTGCCAGCGGACGAGGTGGCGGATCCTACAATGAGCAGTTCTTC. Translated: CASGRGGGSYNEQFF.

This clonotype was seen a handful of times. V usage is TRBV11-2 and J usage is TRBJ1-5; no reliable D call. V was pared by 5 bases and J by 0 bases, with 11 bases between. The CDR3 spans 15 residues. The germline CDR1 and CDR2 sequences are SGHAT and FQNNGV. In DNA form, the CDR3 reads TGTGCCAGCAGCGCCGAGACGGCTAGCAATCAGCCCCAGCATTTT. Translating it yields CASSAETASNQPQHF.

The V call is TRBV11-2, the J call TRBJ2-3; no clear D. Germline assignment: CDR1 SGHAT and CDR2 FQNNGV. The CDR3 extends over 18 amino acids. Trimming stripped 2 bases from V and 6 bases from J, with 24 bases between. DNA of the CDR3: TGTGCCAGCAGCTTACTAGGTTTTGCAGTAGACCTGGTTGATACGCAGTATTTT. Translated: CASSLLGFAVDLVDTQYF.

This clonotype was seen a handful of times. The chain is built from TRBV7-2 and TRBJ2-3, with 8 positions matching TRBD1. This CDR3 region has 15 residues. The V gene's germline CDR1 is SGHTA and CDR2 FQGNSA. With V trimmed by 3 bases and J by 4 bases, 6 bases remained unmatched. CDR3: CASSFGQGWADTQYF. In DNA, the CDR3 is TGTGCCAGCAGCTTCGGACAGGGTTGGGCAGATACGCAGTATTTT.

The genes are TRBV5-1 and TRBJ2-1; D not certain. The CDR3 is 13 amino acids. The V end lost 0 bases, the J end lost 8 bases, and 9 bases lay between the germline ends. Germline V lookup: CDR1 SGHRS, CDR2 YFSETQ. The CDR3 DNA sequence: TGCGCCAGCAGCTTGGAGGAGCGCTATGAGCAGTTCTTC. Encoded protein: CASSLEERYEQFF.

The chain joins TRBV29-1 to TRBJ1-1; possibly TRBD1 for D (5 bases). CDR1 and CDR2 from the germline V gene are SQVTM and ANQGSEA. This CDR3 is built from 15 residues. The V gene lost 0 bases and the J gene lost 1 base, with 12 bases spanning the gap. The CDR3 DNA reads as TGCAGCGTTGAAGATTGGGGGGATGAGAACACTGAAGCTTTCTTT. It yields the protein CSVEDWGDENTEAFF.

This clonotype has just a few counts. DNA of the CDR3: TGTGCCAGCGGAGACATCTCCCGGGGGGACACTGAAGCTTTCTTT. It specifies CASGDISRGDTEAFF. The chain uses TRBV25-1 and TRBJ1-1; TRBD1 might be the D (5 bases). Germline values: CDR1 MGHDK, CDR2 SYGVNS. CDR3 size: 15 residues. Between the trimmed V and J ends, which lost 8 bases and 3 bases, there was a span of 19 bases. The variable domain in full, with the rest retrieved from reference TRBV25-1 and TRBJ1-1, is EADIYQTPRYLVIGTGKKITLECSQTMGHDKMYWYQQDPGMELHLIHYSYGVNSTEKGDLSSESTVSRIRTEHFPLTLESARPSHTSQYLCASGDISRGDTEAFFGQGTRLTVV.

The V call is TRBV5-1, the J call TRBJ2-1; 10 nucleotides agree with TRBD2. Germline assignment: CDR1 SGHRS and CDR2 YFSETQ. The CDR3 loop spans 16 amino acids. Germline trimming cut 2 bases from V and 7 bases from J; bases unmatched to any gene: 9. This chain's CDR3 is CASSFSGRAMENEQFF. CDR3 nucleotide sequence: TGCGCCAGCAGCTTCAGCGGGAGGGCGATGGAGAATGAGCAGTTCTTC.

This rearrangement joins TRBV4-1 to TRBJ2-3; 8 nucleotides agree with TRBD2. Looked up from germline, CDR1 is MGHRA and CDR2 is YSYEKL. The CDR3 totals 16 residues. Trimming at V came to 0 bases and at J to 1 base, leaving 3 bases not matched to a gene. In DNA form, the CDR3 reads TGCGCCAGCAGCCAAGAGTTGCGGGAGGGCACAGATACGCAGTATTTT. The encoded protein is CASSQELREGTDTQYF.

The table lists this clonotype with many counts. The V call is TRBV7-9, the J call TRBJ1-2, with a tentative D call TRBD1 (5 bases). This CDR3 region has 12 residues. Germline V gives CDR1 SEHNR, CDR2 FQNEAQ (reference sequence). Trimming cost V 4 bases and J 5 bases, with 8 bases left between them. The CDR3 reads CASSSGAYGYTF. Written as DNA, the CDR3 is TGTGCCAGCAGCTCCGGGGCATATGGCTACACCTTC.

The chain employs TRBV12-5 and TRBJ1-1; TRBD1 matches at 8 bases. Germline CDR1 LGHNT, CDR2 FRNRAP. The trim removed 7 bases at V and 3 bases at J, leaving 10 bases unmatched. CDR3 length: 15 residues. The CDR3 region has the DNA TGTGCTAGTGCCACATCTACAGGGGGGTACACTGAAGCTTTCTTT. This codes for CASATSTGGYTEAFF.